These 18 T cell receptor beta chains were sequenced from one sample in a study of blood T cell repertoires in COVID-19. Produced via immunoSEQ multiplex PCR; TCRdb's table is partial and in-frame only. The repertoire holds roughly 200,000 clones, with roughly four fifths as singletons. Sequencing input: peripheral blood. Receptors were obtained from a woman aged 80 or over with COVID-19, enrolled during active disease.

The J gene is TRBJ2-3, the V gene TRBV11-3; TRBD2 is a possible D gene (5 bases). CDR3 size: 13 residues. Germline CDR1 SGHNT, CDR2 YENEEA. Deletions cut 5 bases from V and 1 base from J, with 7 bases between. CDR3: CASSQAGTDTQYF. The CDR3 bases are TGTGCCAGCAGCCAAGCGGGCACAGATACGCAGTATTTT.

This chain connects TRBV7-8 to TRBJ1-6; D not resolved. The CDR3 sequence is 12 residues long. CDR1 and CDR2 (germline): SGHVS, FQNEAQ. V was shortened by 4 bases and J by 10 bases, with 8 bases between the two germline ends. CDR3 nucleotide sequence: TGTGCCAGCAGCTCTCCTGTCTCACCCCTCCACTTT. This sequence encodes CASSSPVSPLHF.

The J gene is TRBJ1-1, the V gene TRBV3-1 (or the pseudogene TRBV3-2); D remains unclear. V gave up 0 bases and J gave up 2 bases, with 7 bases separating them. The CDR3 spans 14 residues. Germline V lookup: CDR1 LGHDT, CDR2 YNNKEL (reference sequence). The CDR3 coding sequence is TGTGCCAGCAGCCAAGACAGGCACAACACTGAAGCTTTCTTT. It specifies CASSQDRHNTEAFF.

The genes are TRBV5-5 and TRBJ2-7, with 11 bases fitting TRBD2. The length of the CDR3 is 15 residues. Germline loops: CDR1 SGHKS, CDR2 YYEKEE (reference sequence). V shed 4 bases, J shed 0 bases, and the junction held 3 bases outside the gene matches. As DNA, the CDR3 is TGTGCCAGCAGCCTGGGACTAGCGGCCTCCTACGAGCAGTACTTC. Translation: CASSLGLAASYEQYF.

This clone was seen just once. V and J are TRBV18 and TRBJ1-1, with D unclear. The CDR3 consists of 13 residues. Germline V gene sequence: CDR1 KGHSH, CDR2 LQKENI. V was clipped by 3 bases and J by 4 bases, with 9 bases between them. CDR3 sequence reads: CASSPPGLTEAFF. The CDR3 DNA follows: TGTGCCAGCTCACCTCCTGGGCTCACTGAAGCTTTCTTT.

The chain carries TRBV6-1 and TRBJ1-6; 7 nucleotides line up with TRBD1. CDR3 length equals 16 residues. V lost 3 bases to trimming and J lost 10 bases; unmatched junction nucleotides: 12. Germline CDR1 MNHNS, CDR2 SASEGT. CDR3 sequence (DNA): TGTGCCAGCAGTGAGAGGGGGCGAGGTCGTAGCTCACCCCTCCACTTT. This translates into CASSERGRGRSSPLHF.

The chain combines TRBV15 with TRBJ1-2, with TRBD1 identical over 7 bases. Trimming removed 5 bases from V and 7 bases from J; junction bases left unmatched: 16. CDR3 size: 16 residues. Germline-derived CDR1 and CDR2 are LNHNV and YYDKDF (reference sequence). In DNA form, the CDR3 reads TGTGCCACCAGCGAAGGAGGAACGACAGGGCGACGTGGCTACACCTTC. Amino acids: CATSEGGTTGRRGYTF.

This chain links TRBV6-2 or TRBV6-3 with TRBJ2-5; 10 nucleotides align to TRBD1. Germline V lookup: CDR1 MNHEY, CDR2 SVGEGT. Trimming cost V 2 bases and J 4 bases; bases outside gene matches: 1. There are 14 residues in the CDR3. The CDR3 sequence: CASSYGQGVETQYF. In nucleotides, the CDR3 is TGTGCCAGCAGTTACGGACAGGGGGTAGAGACCCAGTACTTC.

The CDR3 reads CASSLRQGSSGANVLTF. CDR3 bases: TGTGCCAGTAGTCTACGACAGGGTAGCTCTGGGGCCAACGTCCTGACTTTC. The rearrangement links TRBV19 to TRBJ2-6, with 7 bases matching TRBD1. J gave up 0 bases and V 5 bases, and 7 bases lay outside the gene matches. The germline V gene has CDR1 LNHDA and CDR2 SQIVND (reference sequence). The CDR3 extends over 17 amino acids.

The chain is built from TRBV6-1 and TRBJ2-2; D remains ambiguous. The CDR3 is 14 residues long. V was clipped by 2 bases and J by 1 base, with 5 bases between them. The germline CDR1 and CDR2 sequences are MNHNS and SASEGT. CDR3 sequence (DNA): TGTGCCAGCAGTGAAATAGTGAACACCGGGGAGCTGTTTTTT. Encoded protein: CASSEIVNTGELFF.

This clone was picked up a small number of times. This CDR3 reads CASSIPGSFYEQYF. The CDR3 region has the DNA TGTGCCAGTAGTATACCGGGGAGCTTCTACGAGCAGTACTTC. The chain joins TRBV19 to TRBJ2-7; weak D call: TRBD2 (5 bases). Germline loops: CDR1 LNHDA, CDR2 SQIVND (reference sequence). Between the trimmed V and J ends, which lost 2 bases and 3 bases, there was a span of 11 bases. This CDR3 is 14 amino acids long.

This rearrangement joins TRBV7-2 to TRBJ1-2, with 7 nucleotides matching TRBD1. Per the germline V gene, CDR1 is SGHTA and CDR2 is FQGNSA. This CDR3 spans 16 amino acids. V gave up 5 bases and J gave up 3 bases; unmatched junction bases: 12. For the CDR3, the DNA is TGTGCCAGCAGCCCCGGGCCCGGGACAGCTTACTATGGCTACACCTTC. Translation gives CASSPGPGTAYYGYTF.

V is TRBV7-3 and J is TRBJ2-1; 8 positions agree with TRBD2. The germline gives CDR1 SGHTA, CDR2 FQGTGA. V lost 5 bases to trimming and J lost 7 bases; unmatched junction nucleotides: 10. The CDR3 is 15 residues long. The CDR3 bases are TGTGCCAGCAGCCTAGGGACTAGGGCTTCAAATGAGCAGTTCTTC. It encodes CASSLGTRASNEQFF.

About this clone itself: One end of the junction varies from germline; a read error may be responsible. The chain uses TRBV7-2 and TRBJ1-6, with no clear D. The CDR3 totals 14 residues. Germline CDR1 is SGHTA and CDR2 is FQGNSA. CDR3 DNA sequence: TGTGCCAGCAGTTTAGCCAGACAAAATTCACCCCTCCACTTT. Protein product: CASSLARQNSPLHF.

V and J are TRBV7-9 and TRBJ1-1; D is perhaps TRBD1 (6 bases). CDR3 length equals 11 residues. V lost 5 bases to trimming and J lost 12 bases, with 13 bases between them. Per germline, CDR1 SEHNR and CDR2 FQNEAQ (reference sequence). The CDR3 protein is CASSQTGWSFF. The CDR3 DNA reads as TGTGCCAGCAGCCAAACAGGGTGGTCTTTCTTT.

The CDR3 loop is CASSRLASETQYF. The DNA for the CDR3 is TGTGCCAGCAGCCGACTAGCGTCAGAGACCCAGTACTTC. The chain links TRBV7-8 to TRBJ2-5, with 8 bases lining up with TRBD2. V was pared by 5 bases and J by 4 bases, with 3 bases of the junction left unmatched. Germline CDR1 SGHVS, CDR2 FQNEAQ. The CDR3 totals 13 residues.

V and J are TRBV10-3 and TRBJ1-2, with TRBD1 as a possible D gene (5 bases). Germline-derived CDR1 and CDR2 are ENHRY and SYGVKD. The length of the CDR3 is 15 residues. V gave up 6 bases and J gave up 8 bases, with 22 bases separating them. The CDR3 coding sequence is TGTGCCATCAGGTCCGGCGCAGGGCAGTATAACGGCTACACCTTC. This translates into CAIRSGAGQYNGYTF.

The J gene is TRBJ2-7, the V gene TRBV5-5; weak D call: TRBD1 (7 bases). Between the trimmed V and J ends, which lost 1 base and 0 bases, there was a span of 11 bases. This CDR3 contains 15 residues. Germline-derived CDR1 and CDR2 are SGHKS and YYEKEE (reference sequence). The CDR3 region is CASSLQGGYSYEQYF. DNA of the CDR3: TGTGCCAGCAGCTTGCAGGGGGGCTACTCCTACGAGCAGTACTTC.